The 28 T cell receptor beta chains below come from one sample, sequenced in a study of cytomegalovirus exposure and HLA in healthy donors. PCR employed 60 Vbeta and 13 Jbeta primers. Using immunoSEQ multiplex PCR, the repertoire was profiled, and TCRdb retains in-frame clones only, with some absent. The sample has about 170,000 clones, 80% seen once. The sample comprised PBMCs. The receptors come from a male donor in good health and CMV-seronegative.

Only one count was recorded for this clone. This chain links TRBV11-2 with TRBJ2-7, with D possibly being TRBD2 (5 bases). Trimming shortened V by 5 bases and J by 6 bases, and 11 bases separated the two germline ends. The germline gives CDR1 SGHAT, CDR2 FQNNGV. This CDR3 contains 12 residues. In DNA, the CDR3 is TGTGCCAGCAGCCCCCACCGGGGCGAGCAGTACTTC. This encodes CASSPHRGEQYF. The variable domain in full, completed from reference TRBV11-2 and TRBJ2-7, reads EAGVAQSPRYKIIEKRQSVAFWCNPISGHATLYWYQQILGQGPKLLIQFQNNGVVDDSQLPKDRFSAERLKGVDSTLKIQPAKLEDSAVYLCASSPHRGEQYFGPGTRLTVT.

This chain connects TRBV13 to TRBJ2-4; TRBD1 agrees at 12 bases. Losses at the gene ends were 5 bases for V and 1 base for J; bases not matched to a gene: 12. The CDR3 is made up of 19 amino acids. CDR1 PRHDT and CDR2 FYEKMQ come from the germline V gene (reference sequence). CDR3 DNA: TGTGCCAGCAGCCCGGCCGGGACAGGGGGCATCTTCGCCAAAAACATTCAGTACTTC. This translates into CASSPAGTGGIFAKNIQYF.

This clone has more than one count but fewer than ten. The V gene is TRBV25-1, the J gene TRBJ2-7; TRBD1 matches at 8 bases. V shed 2 bases and J 2 bases; nucleotides not matched to a gene: 8. This CDR3 spans 16 amino acids. Per germline, CDR1 MGHDK and CDR2 SYGVNS. The CDR3 nucleotides read TGTGCCAGCAGTGAACGCTATAGACAGGGGACCTACGAGCAGTACTTC. This encodes CASSERYRQGTYEQYF.

V is TRBV29-1 and J is TRBJ1-1, with a tentative D call TRBD1 (5 bases). Trimming removed 7 bases from V and 4 bases from J, with 22 bases in between. The CDR3 is 15 residues long. Germline lookup yields CDR1 SQVTM and CDR2 ANQGSEA. DNA of the CDR3: TGCAGCGCCAGCGGCATGACAGCGGGGGGCACTGAAGCTTTCTTT. Protein sequence: CSASGMTAGGTEAFF.

The chain recombines TRBV2 with TRBJ1-4; 9 nucleotides match TRBD1. This CDR3 comprises 14 residues. Germline V lookup: CDR1 SNHLY, CDR2 FYNNEI. V lost 4 bases to trimming and J lost 5 bases; unmatched junction nucleotides: 2. CDR3 coding DNA: TGTGCCAGCAGTGGGGGACAGGGAAATGAAAAACTGTTTTTT. It translates to CASSGGQGNEKLFF.

V and J are TRBV29-1 and TRBJ2-1; no definite D call. This CDR3 comprises 12 residues. With 1 base removed from V and 9 bases from J, the gap between germline ends came to 10 bases. CDR1 SQVTM and CDR2 ANQGSEA come from the germline V gene. The DNA for the CDR3 is TGCAGCGTTGAAGGCAGGAAAGGTGAGCAGTTCTTC. Amino acids: CSVEGRKGEQFF.

This clone was seen a handful of times. The rearrangement uses TRBV6-1 and TRBJ2-7; D might be TRBD2 (5 bases). This CDR3 comprises 15 residues. Germline CDR1 reads MNHNS; CDR2 reads SASEGT. Trimming stripped 1 base from V and 6 bases from J, with 16 bases between. This CDR3 is CASSEEVPGKGEQYF. CDR3 nucleotides: TGTGCCAGCAGTGAAGAGGTCCCCGGGAAGGGCGAGCAGTACTTC.

The chain carries TRBV5-5 and TRBJ1-2; 9 nucleotides agree with TRBD1. CDR1 SGHKS and CDR2 YYEKEE come from the germline V gene (reference sequence). The CDR3 contains 14 residues. V lost 3 bases to trimming and J lost 6 bases; unmatched junction nucleotides: 6. The CDR3, as DNA: TGTGCCAGCAGCTGGCGAACAGGGGGCGATGGCTACACCTTC. Protein product: CASSWRTGGDGYTF. The whole variable domain, filled in from reference TRBV5-5 and TRBJ1-2, reads DAGVTQSPTHLIKTRGQQVTLRCSPISGHKSVSWYQQVLGQGPQFIFQYYEKEERGRGNFPDRFSARQFPNYSSELNVNALLLGDSALYLCASSWRTGGDGYTFGSGTRLTVV.

The chain couples TRBV15 to TRBJ2-7; TRBD2 is a possible D gene (6 bases). Per germline, CDR1 LNHNV and CDR2 YYDKDF (reference sequence). The V end lost 0 bases, the J end lost 2 bases, and 14 bases lay between the germline ends. CDR3 size: 16 residues. The CDR3 loop reads CATSRDRRGRAYEQYF. In DNA, the CDR3 is TGTGCCACCAGCAGAGATCGGCGGGGTAGGGCCTACGAGCAGTACTTC. Supplemented by reference TRBV15 and TRBJ2-7, the full variable domain reads DAMVIQNPRYQVTQFGKPVTLSCSQTLNHNVMYWYQQKSSQAPKLLFHYYDKDFNNEADTPDNFQSRRPNTSFCFLDIRSPGLGDTAMYLCATSRDRRGRAYEQYFGPGTRLTVT.

This clone was picked up a small number of times. The rearrangement links TRBV25-1 to TRBJ2-5; 7 nucleotides agree with TRBD2. Germline V gives CDR1 MGHDK, CDR2 SYGVNS. This CDR3 has 16 amino acids. V shed 4 bases and J 4 bases; nucleotides not matched to a gene: 12. The CDR3 loop reads CASSGHLGGGRETQYF. CDR3 DNA: TGTGCCAGCAGTGGCCACCTTGGCGGGGGTAGAGAGACCCAGTACTTC.

This clone has only a few counts. The rearrangement uses TRBV4-1 and TRBJ2-7; the match to TRBD1 covers 7 bases. The V and J ends lost 5 bases and 2 bases, in that order; junction bases with no gene match: 9. Looked up from germline, CDR1 is MGHRA and CDR2 is YSYEKL. The CDR3 is 15 residues long. CDR3 in DNA: TGCGCCAGCAGCAATCGGGACAGCGGTACCTACGAGCAGTACTTC. Translating it yields CASSNRDSGTYEQYF.

The chain uses TRBV4-1 and TRBJ1-5, with 9 bases aligning to TRBD1. Germline loops: CDR1 MGHRA, CDR2 YSYEKL. The CDR3 runs to 17 residues. J lost 5 bases, V lost 4 bases, and 12 bases had no gene match. The CDR3: CASSPQWGQGWHQPQHF. The CDR3 DNA sequence: TGCGCCAGCAGCCCACAATGGGGACAGGGTTGGCATCAGCCCCAGCATTTT.

CDR3 in amino acids: CASSPFSGGANEQFF. CDR3 in DNA: TGTGCCAGCAGTCCTTTTAGCGGGGGGGCAAATGAGCAGTTCTTC. This sequence joins TRBV6-5 and TRBJ2-1, with TRBD2 matching 11 bases. Trimming removed 5 bases from V and 7 bases from J; junction bases left unmatched: 7. Germline V gives CDR1 MNHEY, CDR2 SVGAGI. The CDR3 loop spans 15 amino acids.

This chain connects TRBV13 to TRBJ1-1; tentatively, D is TRBD1 (5 bases). Per the germline V gene, CDR1 is PRHDT and CDR2 is FYEKMQ (reference sequence). V was cut by 5 bases and J by 2 bases, with 21 bases left in between. The CDR3 totals 17 residues. Here the CDR3 reads CASSPLSAGSSNTEAFF. The CDR3 nucleotides are TGTGCCAGCAGCCCTCTATCGGCAGGGTCGTCCAACACTGAAGCTTTCTTT.

The CDR3 coding sequence is TGTGCCAGCAGTGGGGGACAGGGTTTTCAGCCCCAGCATTTT. Its protein is CASSGGQGFQPQHF. The rearrangement uses TRBV2 and TRBJ1-5; the match to TRBD1 covers 9 bases. CDR1 and CDR2 (germline): SNHLY, FYNNEI. The CDR3 consists of 14 residues. V was pared by 4 bases and J by 6 bases, with 4 bases of the junction left unmatched.

Comments on this clone: Germline is not matched at one junction end, which may reflect a read error. This sample also contains other DNA sequences that code for the same CDR3. The chain couples TRBV27 to TRBJ1-1, with D possibly being TRBD1 (5 bases). CDR1 is MNHEY, CDR2 SMNVEV, per germline (reference sequence). The CDR3 runs 15 residues. CDR3 residues: CASKYGAHVDTEAFF. The CDR3 DNA is TGTGCCAGCAAGTATGGGGCGCATGTTGACACTGAAGCCTTCTTT.

The rearrangement links TRBV2 to TRBJ1-3, with 9 bases lining up with TRBD1. The germline V gene has CDR1 SNHLY and CDR2 FYNNEI. The V segment lost 1 base and the J segment 7 bases; nucleotides outside the gene matches: 5. The CDR3 is 15 amino acids. This chain's CDR3 is CASSEGGQGKNTIYF. The DNA for the CDR3 is TGTGCCAGCAGTGAAGGGGGACAGGGAAAGAACACCATATATTTT.

The rearrangement uses TRBV15 and TRBJ1-6; 8 bases agree with TRBD1. The germline V gene has CDR1 LNHNV and CDR2 YYDKDF (reference sequence). This CDR3 is 14 amino acids long. J was trimmed by 7 bases and V by 5 bases; bases with no gene match: 4. The CDR3 loop is CATSAAGGNSPLHF. CDR3 bases: TGTGCCACCAGCGCCGCAGGGGGCAATTCACCCCTCCACTTT.

V is TRBV5-4 and J is TRBJ1-3; possible D gene TRBD1, 5 bases. Germline V gene data show CDR1 as SGHNT and CDR2 as YYREEE (reference sequence). The CDR3 has 14 amino acids. Trimming stripped 2 bases from V and 2 bases from J, with 8 bases between. The CDR3 DNA reads TGTGCCAGCAGCTTTCAGGGTACTGGAAACACCATATATTTT. Protein product: CASSFQGTGNTIYF.

This chain connects TRBV7-8 to TRBJ1-6, with a possible D match to TRBD1 (5 bases). V lost 4 bases and J lost 3, with 7 bases in between. CDR1 and CDR2 (germline): SGHVS, FQNEAQ. The CDR3 consists of 14 residues. This chain's CDR3 is CASSSGLYNSPLHF. In nucleotides, the CDR3 is TGTGCCAGCAGCTCGGGACTCTATAATTCACCCCTCCACTTT.

The chain joins TRBV18 to TRBJ2-5; tentative D call: TRBD1 (6 bases). Trimming shortened V by 4 bases and J by 2 bases, and 20 bases separated the two germline ends. The CDR3 has 17 residues. CDR1 and CDR2 from the germline V gene are KGHSH and LQKENI. Here the CDR3 reads CASSQTQRGNLQETQYF. CDR3 sequence (DNA): TGTGCCAGCTCACAGACCCAAAGGGGGAACCTACAAGAGACCCAGTACTTC.

The V call is TRBV27, the J call TRBJ1-1; tentative D call: TRBD1 (6 bases). Trimming shortened V by 4 bases and J by 1 base, and 13 bases separated the two germline ends. Per germline, CDR1 MNHEY and CDR2 SMNVEV (reference sequence). This CDR3 contains 15 residues. Written as DNA, the CDR3 is TGTGCCAGCAGTTCCCCGGGACACGCGAACACTGAAGCTTTCTTT. Translation gives CASSSPGHANTEAFF.

In its sample, this clone was seen a few times. The V call is TRBV19, the J call TRBJ2-5; weak D call: TRBD2 (5 bases). Per germline, CDR1 LNHDA and CDR2 SQIVND (reference sequence). The V end was cut by 5 bases, the J end by 4 bases, with 20 bases between. The CDR3 runs 16 residues. The CDR3 protein is CASSLTLGAVRETQYF. The CDR3 DNA follows: TGTGCCAGTAGTCTAACTCTAGGAGCGGTAAGAGAGACCCAGTACTTC.

This clone was seen a handful of times. The CDR3 loop reads CASSQELGAGQGQANVLTF. The CDR3 nucleotides are TGCGCCAGCAGCCAAGAGTTAGGGGCCGGACAGGGACAGGCCAACGTCCTGACTTTC. The chain recombines TRBV4-1 with TRBJ2-6; 8 bases match TRBD1. Germline V lookup: CDR1 MGHRA, CDR2 YSYEKL. The CDR3 is made up of 19 amino acids. Trimming removed 0 bases from V and 6 bases from J; junction bases left unmatched: 13.

This clone turned up a few times. The V gene is TRBV5-4, the J gene TRBJ2-7; TRBD1 might be the D (5 bases). V lost 2 bases, J lost 3 bases, and 15 bases lay in between. The length of the CDR3 is 15 residues. CDR1 and CDR2 (germline): SGHNT, YYREEE (reference sequence). The CDR3: CASSFRQGDFYEQYF. The CDR3 DNA follows: TGTGCCAGCAGCTTTCGGCAGGGCGATTTCTACGAGCAGTACTTC.

About this clone: Other DNA sequences in the same sample also yield this CDR3. The chain is built from TRBV18 and TRBJ1-1; 8 positions match TRBD1. Per the germline V gene, CDR1 is KGHSH and CDR2 is LQKENI. V shed 2 bases, J shed 2 bases, and the junction held 1 base outside the gene matches. The CDR3 contains 14 residues. The CDR3 loop is CASSPGQGNTEAFF. Here the CDR3 DNA reads TGTGCCAGCTCACCAGGACAGGGAAACACTGAAGCTTTCTTT.

The chain uses TRBV7-2 and TRBJ2-3; 8 bases are shared with TRBD2. The CDR3 is 15 amino acids. CDR1 SGHTA and CDR2 FQGNSA come from the germline V gene. The trim removed 6 bases at V and 8 bases at J, leaving 13 bases unmatched. CDR3 residues: CASSSNPGGGGTQYF. DNA for the CDR3: TGTGCCAGCAGTTCAAACCCCGGGGGGGGCGGTACGCAGTATTTT.

In DNA, the CDR3 is TGTGCCAGCAGTTTGGGCAGGGGAAGTAACGAGCAGTACTTC. This encodes CASSLGRGSNEQYF. V is TRBV27 and J is TRBJ2-7; a possible D gene is TRBD1 (6 bases). The germline V gene encodes CDR1 MNHEY and CDR2 SMNVEV (reference sequence). The CDR3 spans 14 residues. V was clipped by 3 bases and J by 5 bases, with 14 bases between them.